This TCR beta chain was identified during a study of blood T cells in healthy people across ages. Concerning this clonotype itself: Its matching antigen is unknown.

Findings of the study overall: There were more naive CD4+ cells and higher diversity in long-lived donors than in aged donors.

The V end was cut by 5 bases, the J end by 5 bases, with 11 bases between. The CDR3 spans 13 residues. Germline loops: CDR1 KGHDR, CDR2 SFDVKD. Primers used in a second PCR of roughly 6 to 11 cycles were a sample-barcoded 5' primer and a J-beta primer mix. TCRdb reprocessed the 5' RACE reads with MiXCR, giving one entry per CDR3 protein. The sample includes 1.2 million to 1.5 million distinct CDR3 sequences, roughly 64% of them seen just once. The receptor comes from a man younger than 35 in good health. This chain links TRBV24-1 with TRBJ1-2, with D possibly being TRBD1 (6 bases). Material: blood. The CDR3 region is CATSAAGDYGYTF. DNA for the CDR3: TGTGCCACCAGTGCCGCAGGGGATTATGGCTACACCTTC.